These 18 T cell receptor beta chains share one sample of origin, sequenced in a study of long-term antiretroviral therapy in people with HIV. Assay version v3.0 of immunoSEQ was used, and it was run at survey level. The data were produced by immunoSEQ multiplex PCR, yet TCRdb's version contains in-frame clones alone and is incomplete. The sample lists 20,000 to 30,000 clones; 88% were seen once. The material was unsorted PBMCs, obtained almost 4.6 years after starting antiretroviral therapy. The receptors originated from a man aged 25-45 years with HIV.

This clone was found a few times. The V call is TRBV5-6, the J call TRBJ1-6; possibly TRBD1 for D (6 bases). The V gene's germline CDR1 is SGHDT and CDR2 YYEEEE. This CDR3 has 14 amino acids. The V end was cut by 2 bases, the J end by 9 bases, with 12 bases between. The CDR3 reads CASSLMGDTSPLHF. In DNA, the CDR3 is TGTGCCAGCAGCTTAATGGGGGACACTTCACCCCTCCACTTT.

The chain carries TRBV5-4 and TRBJ1-1, with no clear D. Per germline, CDR1 SGHNT and CDR2 YYREEE (reference sequence). The CDR3 spans 12 residues. V lost 0 bases, J lost 8 bases, and 8 bases lay in between. The CDR3 DNA follows: TGTGCCAGCAGCTTGGATGCGGGAGAAGCTTTCTTT. This translates into CASSLDAGEAFF.

V gene TRBV10-3 combines with J gene TRBJ2-1; D possibly matches TRBD1 or TRBD2 (5 bases each). Looked up from germline, CDR1 is ENHRY and CDR2 is SYGVKD. Trimming took off 6 bases at V and 5 bases at J, with 17 bases between the two ends. CDR3 length equals 15 residues. The CDR3 reads CAIRPATGAHNEQFF. The CDR3 nucleotides are TGTGCCATCAGGCCCGCCACCGGGGCTCACAATGAGCAGTTCTTC.

The chain has TRBV7-6 and TRBJ2-3; 8 bases agree with TRBD2. The CDR3 runs to 18 residues. The V gene's germline CDR1 is SGHVS and CDR2 FNYEAQ. The ends lost 5 bases at V and 3 bases at J; junction bases unmatched: 16. In nucleotides, the CDR3 is TGTGCCAGCAGCCCCGGGGGGGGAGGGTGGACTTTAACAGATACGCAGTATTTT. Protein sequence: CASSPGGGGWTLTDTQYF.

The rearrangement joins TRBV4-1 to TRBJ2-5; TRBD2 agrees at 7 bases. CDR1 and CDR2 from the germline V gene are MGHRA and YSYEKL. This CDR3 spans 16 amino acids. The J segment lost 0 bases and the V segment lost 4 bases, leaving 8 bases of the junction unmatched. In DNA, the CDR3 is TGCGCCAGCAGCCTTACTAGCGCCTCGTACCAAGAGACCCAGTACTTC. Protein product: CASSLTSASYQETQYF.

V is TRBV11-2 and J is TRBJ2-3; 7 bases fit TRBD2. The V segment lost 1 base and the J segment 0 bases; nucleotides outside the gene matches: 1. Per germline, CDR1 SGHAT and CDR2 FQNNGV. The CDR3 totals 15 residues. The CDR3 region has the DNA TGTGCCAGCAGCTTAGGCGGGGGAAGCACAGATACGCAGTATTTT. This codes for CASSLGGGSTDTQYF.

The J gene is TRBJ2-1, the V gene TRBV7-2; D is ambiguous. The V gene's germline CDR1 is SGHTA and CDR2 FQGNSA. The CDR3 contains 13 residues. Trimming cost V 2 bases and J 5 bases, with 7 bases left between them. The CDR3 DNA follows: TGTGCCAGCAGCTTATTGCCCGACAATGAGCAGTTCTTC. This codes for CASSLLPDNEQFF.

This clone was observed once. This rearrangement joins TRBV7-9 to TRBJ2-3; 7 positions agree with TRBD2. Looked up from germline, CDR1 is SEHNR and CDR2 is FQNEAQ (reference sequence). The CDR3 is 13 amino acids. J gave up 11 bases and V 7 bases, and 12 bases lay outside the gene matches. The CDR3 region is CASNGRGGHLQYF. In DNA form, the CDR3 reads TGTGCCAGCAATGGGAGGGGAGGACATCTGCAGTATTTT. The entire variable domain, with the rest obtained from reference TRBV7-9 and TRBJ2-3, is as follows: DTGVSQNPRHKITKRGQNVTFRCDPISEHNRLYWYRQTLGQGPEFLTYFQNEAQLEKSRLLSDRFSAERPKGSFSTLEIQRTEQGDSAMYLCASNGRGGHLQYFGPGTRLTVL.

CDR3: CASSQNWIGKPYEQYF. The CDR3 DNA sequence: TGCGCCAGCAGCCAAAACTGGATCGGGAAACCTTACGAGCAGTACTTC. The chain uses TRBV4-1 and TRBJ2-7, with a possible D match to TRBD2 (5 bases). Trimming stripped 2 bases from V and 4 bases from J, with 18 bases between. The germline gives CDR1 MGHRA, CDR2 YSYEKL. The CDR3 spans 16 residues.

The CDR3 sequence: CASVREGVLGELFF. Here the CDR3 DNA reads TGTGCCAGCGTACGGGAGGGGGTGCTCGGGGAGCTGTTTTTT. V usage is TRBV6-1 and J usage is TRBJ2-2; 8 bases are shared with TRBD2. The V and J ends lost 8 bases and 7 bases, in that order; junction bases with no gene match: 9. Germline CDR1 is MNHNS and CDR2 is SASEGT. The CDR3 is 14 amino acids.

This sequence joins TRBV10-3 and TRBJ1-2; D might be TRBD1 (6 bases). The CDR3 loop spans 16 amino acids. The germline gives CDR1 ENHRY, CDR2 SYGVKD. V lost 0 bases to trimming and J lost 2 bases, with 13 bases between them. CDR3: CAISESGAGKNYGYTF. The CDR3 region has the DNA TGTGCCATCAGTGAGTCGGGGGCAGGGAAGAACTATGGCTACACCTTC.

The chain is built from TRBV19 and TRBJ1-1; 9 nucleotides agree with TRBD1. The ends lost 6 bases at V and 1 base at J; junction bases unmatched: 3. CDR3 length equals 14 residues. The germline V gene has CDR1 LNHDA and CDR2 SQIVND (reference sequence). CDR3 coding DNA: TGTGCCAGTAGCCCGGGACAGGGGAACACTGAAGCTTTCTTT. It is translated as CASSPGQGNTEAFF.

This chain connects TRBV10-3 to TRBJ2-7; tentative D call: TRBD1 (6 bases). CDR3 length equals 14 residues. The V end was cut by 7 bases, the J end by 3 bases, with 16 bases between. Germline lookup yields CDR1 ENHRY and CDR2 SYGVKD. Here the CDR3 reads CAIKVEQGFYEQYF. CDR3 DNA: TGTGCCATCAAGGTGGAGCAGGGGTTCTACGAGCAGTACTTC.

This chain links TRBV6-6 with TRBJ1-5; D unclear. Germline V gene sequence: CDR1 MNHNY, CDR2 SVGAGI (reference sequence). This CDR3 contains 12 residues. V shed 7 bases and J shed 7 bases, with 11 bases lying between them. The CDR3 nucleotides read TGTGCCAGCAAATTCAGAGGCCAGCCCCAGCATTTT. It encodes CASKFRGQPQHF.

The chain has TRBV5-4 and TRBJ2-3; 7 bases agree with TRBD2. The CDR3 is 14 residues long. Per the germline V gene, CDR1 is SGHNT and CDR2 is YYREEE (reference sequence). The V and J ends lost 9 bases and 1 base, in that order; junction bases with no gene match: 8. This CDR3 is CATRSSGRTDTQYF. CDR3 nucleotide sequence: TGTGCCACCAGGTCTAGCGGACGCACAGATACGCAGTATTTT.

The rearrangement uses TRBV6-5 and TRBJ1-1; no firm D call. V lost 4 bases and J 4 bases, leaving 10 bases between the germline ends. The CDR3 spans 13 residues. The germline V gene encodes CDR1 MNHEY and CDR2 SVGAGI. The CDR3 nucleotides read TGTGCCAGCAGTTCTGGCGGTTCCACTGAAGCTTTCTTT. As protein: CASSSGGSTEAFF.

The V gene is TRBV5-1, the J gene TRBJ2-6; D may be TRBD1 (6 bases). Trimming removed 4 bases at V and 2 bases at J, with 10 bases between. Germline CDR1 SGHRS, CDR2 YFSETQ. There are 15 residues in the CDR3. CDR3 sequence reads: CASSVQGAGANVLTF. The CDR3 region has the DNA TGCGCCAGCAGCGTACAGGGCGCTGGGGCCAACGTCCTGACTTTC.

This clone was found a few times. The chain couples TRBV9 to TRBJ1-2, with unresolved D. Trimming stripped 0 bases from V and 7 bases from J, with 7 bases between. CDR3 length equals 12 residues. CDR1 and CDR2 from the germline V gene are SGDLS and YYNGEE. The DNA for the CDR3 is TGTGCCAGCAGCGTAGGGTTGGGTGGCTACACCTTC. Encoded protein: CASSVGLGGYTF.